These T cell receptor beta chains were read from a single sample in a study of blood T cell repertoires in COVID-19. Here immunoSEQ multiplex PCR was the method, and the copy in TCRdb shows in-frame clones only, minus some. The data hold some 310,000 clones, with just under 90% observed a single time. Sequenced sample: PBMCs or T cells enriched from blood (not recorded which). Receptors were obtained from a woman aged 25-40 years who had recovered from COVID-19. Each CDR3 is given with its conserved first and last residue. A D gene is named only where the DNA matches it firmly. Not all rows give a size; the values are once, few, many and, for expanded clones, a class.

j_call,d_call,v_call,clone_size,cdr3_nt,cdr3_aa
TRBJ1-3,.,TRBV5-5,.,TGTGCCAGCAGCTTGGTCCTCCCGTCCTCTGGAAACACCATATATTTT,CASSLVLPSSGNTIYF
TRBJ2-2,.,TRBV21-1,once,TGTGCCAGCAGCAAAAGGACTAGCGGGAGACTCACCGGGGAGCTGTTTTTT,CASSKRTSGRLTGELFF
TRBJ2-5,.,TRBV7-3,few,TGTGCCAGCAGCCCTCCCGGGAGGGGGCGAGAGACCCAGTACTTC,CASSPPGRGRETQYF
TRBJ2-7,.,TRBV7-9,.,TGTGCCAGCAGCTTGGATGGACACGATTACGAGCAGTACTTC,CASSLDGHDYEQYF
TRBJ2-5,.,TRBV2,once,TGTGCCAGCAGATATCAGACTCAAGAGACCCAGTACTTC,CASRYQTQETQYF
TRBJ2-1,TRBD2,TRBV5-4,.,TGTGCCAGCAGCCTCTCGGGACTAGCGGGAGGGACAAACAATGAGCAGTTCTTC,CASSLSGLAGGTNNEQFF
TRBJ1-2,.,TRBV3-1/TRBV3-2,.,TGTGCCAGCAGCGGGGGGGATTACTATGGCTACACCTTC,CASSGGDYYGYTF
TRBJ2-4,TRBD2,TRBV7-9,once,TGTGCCAGCAGCCGACGGACTAGCGAAAACATTCAGTACTTC,CASSRRTSENIQYF
TRBJ2-1,.,TRBV5-6,.,TGTGCCAGCAGCTTATTGATCCAGGACAGAGACAACAATGAGCAGTTCTTC,CASSLLIQDRDNNEQFF
TRBJ1-1,.,TRBV19,.,TGTGCCAGTAGTATAGATCAGGCCTTGAACACTGAAGCTTTCTTT,CASSIDQALNTEAFF
TRBJ2-7,.,TRBV18,.,TGTGCCAGCTCACCACCTTCGTTGTACGAGCAGTACTTC,CASSPPSLYEQYF
TRBJ2-7,TRBD2,TRBV6-5,.,TGTGCCAGCAGTTACCCAGGACTAGCATACGAGCAGTACTTC,CASSYPGLAYEQYF
TRBJ1-5,.,TRBV14,.,TGTGCCAGCAGCCAGAGTAATAGCAATCAGCCCCAGCATTTT,CASSQSNSNQPQHF
TRBJ1-4,TRBD1,TRBV5-4,.,TGTGCCAGCAGCCGGACAGGGGAGTATGAAAAACTGTTTTTT,CASSRTGEYEKLFF
TRBJ2-2,.,TRBV18,few,TGTGCCAGCTCACCATCGGGACAATCGGTCGCCGGGGAGCTGTTTTTT,CASSPSGQSVAGELFF
TRBJ1-2,TRBD1,TRBV20-1,.,TGCAGTGCTAGTCCGGCAGGGGGAAGCTATGGCTACACCTTC,CSASPAGGSYGYTF
TRBJ1-2,.,TRBV15,.,TGTGCCACCAGCAGAGATCCCAGGGGCTATGGCTACACCTTC,CATSRDPRGYGYTF
TRBJ2-1,.,TRBV27,.,TGTGCCAGCAGTTACCCAGGCGATGAGCAGTTCTTC,CASSYPGDEQFF
TRBJ1-1,.,TRBV5-1,.,TGCGCCAGCAGCTTGTCTCAGGGGCTATTATCTGAAGCTTTCTTT,CASSLSQGLLSEAFF
TRBJ2-7,TRBD2,TRBV28,.,TGTGCCAGCAGTTTCCGACTAGCGGGAGTTGGGTACGAGCAGTACTTC,CASSFRLAGVGYEQYF
TRBJ1-2,TRBD1,TRBV10-3,.,TGTGCCATCAGTGTACCCGGACAGGACCACTATGGCTACACCTTC,CAISVPGQDHYGYTF
TRBJ1-2,TRBD1,TRBV15,.,TGTGCCACCAGCAGAGATTATTTTTTGGGACAGGGGGCTCTGAGTGGCTACACCTTC,CATSRDYFLGQGALSGYTF
TRBJ1-5,.,TRBV5-8,.,TGTGCCAGCAGCTTTGGCGGCCTTCAGCCCCAGCATTTT,CASSFGGLQPQHF
TRBJ1-1,.,TRBV3-1/TRBV3-2,.,TGTGCCAGCAGCCAAGATCGTGTGGCAGGGGCGAGAGAAGCTTTCTTT,CASSQDRVAGAREAFF
TRBJ1-2,.,TRBV4-1,.,TGCGCCAGCAGCCAACCCGCCGAGGGGGACTATGGCTACACCTTC,CASSQPAEGDYGYTF
TRBJ2-7,TRBD2,TRBV5-6,.,TGTGCCAGCAGCTTTAGGCTAGCGGCCTACCCCTACGAGCAGTACTTC,CASSFRLAAYPYEQYF
TRBJ2-2,TRBD2,TRBV23-1,.,TGCGCCAGCAGTCAGTTGCGACTAGCAGAAAACACCGGGGAGCTGTTTTTT,CASSQLRLAENTGELFF
TRBJ2-1,TRBD2,TRBV7-9,.,TGTGCCAGCAGCTTAGGGGCCGCGGGAGGAGACAATGAGCAGTTCTTC,CASSLGAAGGDNEQFF